These 11 T cell receptor beta chains share one sample of origin, sequenced in a study of cytomegalovirus exposure and HLA in healthy donors. The PCR used 60 Vbeta and 13 Jbeta primers. The protocol was immunoSEQ multiplex PCR, while the TCRdb copy is restricted to in-frame clones and leaves out a portion. The sample has 90,000 to 100,000 clones, about 83% seen once; the top ten hold approximately 15%. Sequenced: PBMCs. Receptors originate from a man in his 60s in good health and CMV-seropositive.

This clone was recorded once. The rearrangement joins TRBV28 to TRBJ1-6; 7 bases fit TRBD1. V shed 2 bases, J shed 6 bases, and the junction held 1 base outside the gene matches. CDR3 size: 14 residues. Germline V gives CDR1 MDHEN, CDR2 SYDVKM. CDR3 coding DNA: TGTGCCAGCAGTTTAACAGGGGCTAATTCACCCCTCCACTTT. Encoded protein: CASSLTGANSPLHF. The full variable domain, completed using reference TRBV28 and TRBJ1-6, is DVKVTQSSRYLVKRTGEKVFLECVQDMDHENMFWYRQDPGLGLRLIYFSYDVKMKEKGDIPEGYSVSREKKERFSLILESASTNQTSMYLCASSLTGANSPLHFGNGTRLTVT.

This sequence joins TRBV6-5 and TRBJ1-6; 9 bases line up with TRBD1. The ends lost 8 bases at V and 7 bases at J; junction bases unmatched: 6. The germline V gene has CDR1 MNHEY and CDR2 SVGAGI. The CDR3 covers 14 residues. This CDR3 reads CASAGTGKNSPLHF. As DNA, the CDR3 is TGTGCCAGCGCAGGGACAGGGAAGAATTCACCCCTCCACTTT.

This sequence joins TRBV5-4 and TRBJ2-2, with 11 bases identical to TRBD2. V shed 2 bases and J 4 bases; nucleotides not matched to a gene: 7. The CDR3 sequence is 17 residues long. Per germline, CDR1 SGHNT and CDR2 YYREEE (reference sequence). The CDR3 nucleotides are TGTGCCAGCAGCTTAGGTAGCGGGGGGGCAGGCACCGGGGAGCTGTTTTTT. Translating it yields CASSLGSGGAGTGELFF.

Of note for this clone: Other DNA sequences from this sample encode an identical CDR3 as well. This rearrangement joins TRBV12-5 to TRBJ2-5; 7 bases agree with TRBD2. V lost 3 bases to trimming and J lost 5 bases; unmatched junction nucleotides: 3. CDR3 length equals 13 residues. The germline V gene encodes CDR1 LGHNT and CDR2 FRNRAP. CDR3 sequence: CASGLRGGETQYF. As DNA, the CDR3 is TGTGCTAGTGGTTTACGGGGAGGGGAGACCCAGTACTTC.

The rearrangement joins TRBV6-5 to TRBJ2-5, with TRBD1 matching 9 bases. The CDR3 contains 13 residues. V lost 6 bases to trimming and J lost 5 bases; unmatched junction nucleotides: 4. CDR1 and CDR2 (germline): MNHEY, SVGAGI. The CDR3 coding sequence is TGTGCCAGCAGCACCGGGACAGGGGAGACCCAGTACTTC. Amino acid sequence: CASSTGTGETQYF.

This chain joins TRBV4-2 and TRBJ1-5; 8 bases map to TRBD1. CDR3 length: 17 residues. Per the germline V gene, CDR1 is LGHNA and CDR2 is YNFKEQ. Trimming at V came to 0 bases and at J to 1 base, leaving 5 bases not matched to a gene. The CDR3 spells CASSQEQGGSSNQPQHF. DNA for the CDR3: TGTGCCAGCAGCCAAGAACAGGGGGGCTCGAGCAATCAGCCCCAGCATTTT.

J is TRBJ2-1 and V is TRBV6-5, with a weak D call TRBD2 (5 bases). Trimming shortened V by 2 bases and J by 5 bases, and 10 bases separated the two germline ends. Germline V gives CDR1 MNHEY, CDR2 SVGAGI. This CDR3 has 14 residues. CDR3 sequence reads: CASSYNSEDNEQFF. CDR3 DNA sequence: TGTGCCAGCAGTTACAATTCGGAGGACAATGAGCAGTTCTTC.

The chain employs TRBV19 and TRBJ1-5; D uncertain. Trimming removed 6 bases at V and 3 bases at J, with 21 bases between. The germline gives CDR1 LNHDA, CDR2 SQIVND (reference sequence). The CDR3 is 17 amino acids. The CDR3 sequence is CASRKTIRTGVNQPQHF. CDR3 nucleotides: TGTGCCAGTAGGAAAACTATCAGGACGGGAGTCAATCAGCCCCAGCATTTT.

The chain carries TRBV6-5 and TRBJ2-7; D unclear. The CDR3 consists of 14 residues. Germline V lookup: CDR1 MNHEY, CDR2 SVGAGI. V was clipped by 6 bases and J by 6 bases, with 18 bases between them. The CDR3 nucleotides are TGTGCCAGCAGAACTCATGCCCCATCCGGCGAGCAGTACTTC. It codes for CASRTHAPSGEQYF.

This chain connects TRBV7-2 to TRBJ2-3, with 14 bases identical to TRBD2. The germline V gene encodes CDR1 SGHTA and CDR2 FQGNSA. The CDR3 is made up of 16 amino acids. The trim removed 5 bases at V and 6 bases at J, leaving 7 bases unmatched. CDR3 amino acids: CASSPRRTSGGDTQYF. The CDR3 DNA follows: TGTGCCAGCAGCCCCCGCAGGACTAGCGGGGGGGATACGCAGTATTTT.

The sample holds a few counts of this clone. CDR3: CASSSFPGSSAGKLFF. The CDR3 nucleotides are TGTGCCAGCAGCTCCTTCCCAGGTTCTTCAGCGGGAAAACTGTTTTTT. The rearrangement uses TRBV7-2 and TRBJ1-4; D call uncertain. The CDR3 runs to 16 residues. V was shortened by 4 bases and J by 10 bases, with 22 bases between the two germline ends. Germline V gene data show CDR1 as SGHTA and CDR2 as FQGNSA. The entire variable domain, with the rest obtained from reference TRBV7-2 and TRBJ1-4, is as follows: GAGVSQSPSNKVTEKGKDVELRCDPISGHTALYWYRQSLGQGLEFLIYFQGNSAPDKSGLPSDRFSAERTGGSVSTLTIQRTQQEDSAVYLCASSSFPGSSAGKLFFGSGTQLSVL.